These 7 T cell receptor beta chains were all obtained from the same sample, sequenced in a study of blood T cell repertoires in COVID-19. Clones were sequenced by immunoSEQ multiplex PCR, and TCRdb holds only the in-frame ones, with some missing. This sample has more than 300,000 clones, with over 85% found just once. Sequencing used PBMCs or T cells enriched from blood (not recorded which). The receptors were sampled from a woman aged 30 to 39 who had recovered from COVID-19.

The V gene is TRBV6-2 or TRBV6-3, the J gene TRBJ2-1; D ambiguous. The length of the CDR3 is 15 residues. V was cut by 4 bases and J by 8 bases, with 18 bases left in between. Germline CDR1 MNHEY, CDR2 SVGEGT. The DNA of the CDR3 is TGTGCCAGCAGTTTCGGCGGAGCTATTTCAGATGAGCAGTTCTTC. The encoded protein is CASSFGGAISDEQFF.

The V call is TRBV28, the J call TRBJ1-3, with D uncertain. The germline gives CDR1 MDHEN, CDR2 SYDVKM. The V end was cut by 2 bases, the J end by 0 bases, with 11 bases between. The CDR3 is made up of 16 amino acids. As DNA, the CDR3 is TGTGCCAGCAGTTTACCTTCGGTCGGCTCTGGAAACACCATATATTTT. This translates into CASSLPSVGSGNTIYF.

J is TRBJ1-3 and V is TRBV9; the D is unclear. The CDR3 is 14 residues long. V lost 4 bases and J 1 base, leaving 9 bases between the germline ends. Germline lookup yields CDR1 SGDLS and CDR2 YYNGEE. The CDR3 nucleotides read TGTGCCAGCAGCTCGACAAATTCTGGAAACACCATATATTTT. Its translation: CASSSTNSGNTIYF.

This rearrangement joins TRBV7-2 to TRBJ2-2; 14 nucleotides line up with TRBD2. Per the germline V gene, CDR1 is SGHTA and CDR2 is FQGNSA. Trimming removed 1 base from V and 8 bases from J; junction bases left unmatched: 6. This CDR3 is built from 17 residues. CDR3 coding DNA: TGTGCCAGCAGCTTAGTTAACGGACTAGCGGGGGGTGGGGAGCTGTTTTTT. It yields the protein CASSLVNGLAGGGELFF.

A few counts support this clone. The V call is TRBV5-1, the J call TRBJ1-5; D gene unclear. CDR3 length: 13 residues. V lost 1 base and J 9 bases, leaving 11 bases between the germline ends. Germline lookup yields CDR1 SGHRS and CDR2 YFSETQ. This chain's CDR3 is CASSLTSLGPQHF. In nucleotides, the CDR3 is TGCGCCAGCAGCTTGACTAGCCTAGGGCCCCAGCATTTT.

This chain connects TRBV5-4 to TRBJ1-1, with D maybe TRBD1 (5 bases). This CDR3 has 13 residues. V lost 5 bases and J 6 bases, leaving 14 bases between the germline ends. Germline V CDR1 and CDR2: SGHNT, YYREEE (reference sequence). The CDR3: CASSRQGTAEAFF. The CDR3 DNA reads TGTGCCAGCAGTCGGCAGGGCACCGCTGAAGCTTTCTTT.

Only one count was recorded for this clone. The junction differs from germline at one of its ends, possibly a read error. The genes are TRBV7-7 and TRBJ2-7, with 11 positions matching TRBD1. The CDR3 length is 14 residues. Germline loops: CDR1 SSHAT, CDR2 FNYEAQ (reference sequence). The CDR3 loop is CASSLGQGAYEQYF. The CDR3 region has the DNA TGTGCTAGCAGCCTTGGACAGGGGGCTTACGAGCAGTACTTC.